Each of the 18 T cell receptor beta chains below was sequenced from the same sample in a study of PD-1 blockade in classical Hodgkin lymphoma. Relapses following autologous stem cell transplantation were seen in all patients, with brentuximab vedotin exposure varying. Data came from immunoSEQ multiplex PCR; TCRdb stores just in-frame clones and leaves some out. The sample includes 15,000 or so clones, approximately 72% of them seen just once. The source material was peripheral blood mononuclear cells (PBMCs), sampled at baseline. Receptor source: a human donor with classical Hodgkin lymphoma.

V usage is TRBV5-1 and J usage is TRBJ2-1, with a weak D call TRBD2 (5 bases). The CDR3 covers 11 residues. Trimming shortened V by 5 bases and J by 7 bases, and 7 bases separated the two germline ends. The germline gives CDR1 SGHRS, CDR2 YFSETQ. The chain's CDR3 is CASREDNEQFF. For the CDR3, the DNA is TGCGCCAGCAGGGAGGATAATGAGCAGTTCTTC.

This chain joins TRBV2 and TRBJ2-2, with TRBD1 as a possible D gene (6 bases). Germline assignment: CDR1 SNHLY and CDR2 FYNNEI. The germline V and J ends were trimmed by 7 bases and 6 bases, with 15 bases remaining between them. CDR3 length: 14 residues. CDR3 in amino acids: CASTYTGYAGELFF. CDR3 nucleotide sequence: TGTGCCAGCACTTACACAGGGTACGCCGGGGAGCTGTTTTTT. The full variable domain, with the rest looked up from reference TRBV2 and TRBJ2-2, is EPEVTQTPSHQVTQMGQEVILRCVPISNHLYFYWYRQILGQKVEFLVSFYNNEISEKSEIFDDQFSVERPDGSNFTLKIRSTKLEDSAMYFCASTYTGYAGELFFGEGSRLTVL.

This chain joins TRBV5-8 and TRBJ2-2; 7 bases align to TRBD2. The CDR3 contains 16 residues. V trimming: 2 bases; J trimming: 6 bases; junction bases outside the gene matches: 10. Germline V gene data show CDR1 as SGHTS and CDR2 as YDEGEE. In nucleotides, the CDR3 is TGTGCCAGCAGCTTCTCCGGGACTATAGTCCCCGGGGAGCTGTTTTTT. This sequence encodes CASSFSGTIVPGELFF.

The V gene is TRBV5-1, the J gene TRBJ1-6; D is unclear. The ends were cut back, 1 base at V and 7 bases at J, with 9 bases in the middle. Per germline, CDR1 SGHRS and CDR2 YFSETQ. The CDR3 has 14 residues. CDR3 region: CASSLIDGNSPLHF. CDR3 bases: TGCGCCAGCAGCTTGATCGACGGGAATTCACCCCTCCACTTT.

This sequence joins TRBV4-1 and TRBJ2-7, with 7 bases that match TRBD2. This CDR3 is 16 amino acids long. V shed 0 bases, J shed 1 base, and the junction held 6 bases outside the gene matches. The V gene's germline CDR1 is MGHRA and CDR2 YSYEKL. The DNA for the CDR3 is TGCGCCAGCAGCCAAGAGGTGGCTAGCGGTTCCTACGAGCAGTACTTC. This codes for CASSQEVASGSYEQYF.

The gene calls are TRBV6-4 and TRBJ2-5, with D possibly TRBD1 on 6 matching bases. The CDR3 totals 16 residues. Germline loops: CDR1 MRHNA, CDR2 SNTAGT. V lost 5 bases, J lost 3 bases, and 19 bases lay in between. The CDR3 here is CASSYGDNSEEETQYF. The CDR3 nucleotides read TGTGCCAGCAGTTATGGGGACAACTCGGAGGAAGAGACCCAGTACTTC.

V gene TRBV4-1 combines with J gene TRBJ2-7; 7 nucleotides agree with TRBD1. V gave up 1 base and J gave up 2 bases; unmatched junction bases: 8. CDR3 length: 16 residues. Germline CDR1 and CDR2: MGHRA and YSYEKL. The CDR3 sequence: CASSQAQGQQAYEQYF. Written as DNA, the CDR3 is TGCGCCAGCAGCCAAGCCCAGGGACAGCAAGCCTACGAGCAGTACTTC.

This chain uses TRBV28 with TRBJ1-2; weak D call: TRBD1 (5 bases). The V end lost 7 bases, the J end lost 4 bases, and 13 bases lay between the germline ends. The CDR3 is 13 amino acids. Germline CDR1 MDHEN, CDR2 SYDVKM. The CDR3 sequence: CASKTGGTYGYTF. As DNA, the CDR3 is TGTGCCAGCAAAACGGGAGGGACCTATGGCTACACCTTC.

This rearrangement joins TRBV7-8 to TRBJ1-1; D uncertain. This CDR3 region has 11 residues. With 4 bases removed from V and 10 bases from J, the gap between germline ends came to 10 bases. CDR1 and CDR2 from the germline V gene are SGHVS and FQNEAQ. The CDR3: CASSSGFGAFF. The DNA of the CDR3 is TGTGCCAGCAGCTCGGGGTTTGGAGCTTTCTTT.

The V and J genes are TRBV20-1 and TRBJ2-5, with a tentative D call TRBD1 (6 bases). Trimming stripped 3 bases from V and 10 bases from J, with 12 bases between. The CDR3 loop spans 11 amino acids. CDR1 is DFQATT, CDR2 SNEGSKA, per germline (reference sequence). CDR3 coding DNA: TGCAGTGCTAGTTGGGGGCAGGGCCAGTACTTC. It is translated as CSASWGQGQYF.

The chain combines TRBV7-9 with TRBJ2-3; 8 bases align to TRBD2. The germline gives CDR1 SEHNR, CDR2 FQNEAQ (reference sequence). V shed 7 bases, J shed 2 bases, and the junction held 8 bases outside the gene matches. CDR3 length equals 15 residues. The CDR3 DNA sequence: TGTGCCAGCAACCCACTAGCGGACATCACAGATACGCAGTATTTT. Protein product: CASNPLADITDTQYF.

Judged by abundance, this clone is medium-sized (0.01 to 0.1%). The chain joins TRBV7-6 to TRBJ2-7, with 9 bases that match TRBD1. CDR3 length: 14 amino acids. The trim removed 1 base at V and 3 bases at J, leaving 1 base unmatched. CDR1 and CDR2 from the germline V gene are SGHVS and FNYEAQ. The CDR3 here is CASSLGDRDYEQYF. CDR3 in DNA: TGTGCCAGCAGCTTAGGGGACAGGGACTACGAGCAGTACTTC.

The chain uses TRBV7-9 and TRBJ2-5; TRBD2 agrees at 7 bases. CDR3 length: 16 amino acids. Looked up from germline, CDR1 is SEHNR and CDR2 is FQNEAQ (reference sequence). Germline trimming cut 4 bases from V and 1 base from J; bases unmatched to any gene: 9. The CDR3 DNA reads as TGTGCCAGCAGCTGGGACGGGGGGACCTCCCAAGAGACCCAGTACTTC. This gives the protein CASSWDGGTSQETQYF.

The rearrangement joins TRBV6-5 to TRBJ1-2; D uncertain. V lost 0 bases to trimming and J lost 1 base, with 12 bases between them. CDR1 MNHEY and CDR2 SVGAGI come from the germline V gene. The CDR3 covers 16 residues. The CDR3 DNA reads as TGTGCCAGCAGTTACTCCGCCCAGGACCGTAACTATGGCTACACCTTC. This codes for CASSYSAQDRNYGYTF.

V and J are TRBV6-5 and TRBJ1-5; unclear D gene. The CDR3 extends over 15 amino acids. Germline assignment: CDR1 MNHEY and CDR2 SVGAGI. The V end was cut by 6 bases, the J end by 4 bases, with 16 bases between. CDR3 DNA: TGTGCCAGCAGCCCCCAGGCGTGGGGAAATCAGCCCCAGCATTTT. Protein: CASSPQAWGNQPQHF.

The chain links TRBV6-6 to TRBJ2-5, with D perhaps matching TRBD1 or TRBD2 (7 bases each). CDR1 and CDR2 (germline): MNHNY, SVGAGI (reference sequence). Trimming pared 6 bases from V and 1 base from J, leaving 9 bases between. The CDR3 sequence is 13 residues long. CDR3 loop: CASSRGGQETQYF. CDR3 sequence (DNA): TGTGCCAGCAGCAGGGGGGGCCAAGAGACCCAGTACTTC.

V is TRBV6-1 and J is TRBJ1-1, with 8 bases lining up with TRBD1. Per the germline V gene, CDR1 is MNHNS and CDR2 is SASEGT. The CDR3 runs to 15 residues. V was clipped by 4 bases and J by 6 bases; unmatched bases: 10. This CDR3 reads CASSVGTGQVAEAFF. The CDR3 nucleotides are TGTGCCAGCAGTGTGGGGACAGGCCAGGTGGCTGAAGCTTTCTTT.

The CDR3 region is CASAMTPSYEQYF. The CDR3 DNA reads as TGTGCCAGCGCCATGACTCCCTCCTACGAGCAGTACTTC. The rearrangement joins TRBV19 to TRBJ2-7; D remains unclear. V was clipped by 9 bases and J by 0 bases, with 12 bases between them. The CDR3 has 13 amino acids. Looked up from germline, CDR1 is LNHDA and CDR2 is SQIVND (reference sequence).